These 3 T cell receptor beta chains were sequenced from one sample in a study of blood T cells in healthy people across ages. Combining a sample-barcoded 5' primer with a J-beta primer mix, a second PCR ran for roughly 7 to 12 cycles. TCRdb itself ran the 5' RACE reads through MiXCR, one entry per CDR3 protein. The data hold some 1.5 million distinct CDR3 sequences, with 28% observed a single time. Sequenced input: blood. The source of these receptors is a woman aged 25 to 39 in good health.

Regarding this clonotype: A much bigger clone sits one base away, suggesting this may be a read error. The chain employs TRBV27 and TRBJ2-1, with D perhaps matching TRBD1 or TRBD2 (6 bases each). The CDR3 consists of 15 residues. Looked up from germline, CDR1 is MNHEY and CDR2 is SMNVEV (reference sequence). The CDR3 protein is CTSTSRGTIYNEQFF. The CDR3 DNA sequence: TGTACCAGCACCTCCCGGGGGACAATCTACAATGAGCAGTTCTTC.

The chain employs TRBV5-1 and TRBJ1-1, with 7 bases fitting TRBD1. Germline assignment: CDR1 SGHRS and CDR2 YFSETQ. Unmatched junction bases numbered 10, after V lost 4 bases and J lost 4 bases. The CDR3 extends over 15 amino acids. CDR3 DNA sequence: TGCGCCAGCAGCCCCCGACAGGGAGGCCTCACTGAAGCTTTCTTT. As protein: CASSPRQGGLTEAFF.

V and J are TRBV24-1 and TRBJ2-2; no clear D gene. Germline CDR1 KGHDR, CDR2 SFDVKD. Trimming stripped 10 bases from V and 7 bases from J, with 15 bases between. The CDR3 extends over 13 amino acids. CDR3 region: CATAETFGGELFF. DNA for the CDR3: TGTGCCACGGCCGAGACATTTGGCGGGGAGCTGTTTTTT.